This T cell receptor beta chain was captured in a study of cytotoxic CD8 clonotypes in ibrutinib-treated CLL. Overall study findings and caveats: Rising at ibrutinib response, clonality subsequently fell back toward baseline at progression.

Measured with immunoSEQ multiplex PCR; TCRdb has only the in-frame clones, and not every one. The repertoire has 200,000 or so clones, 79% of them found once; the top ten carry roughly 11%. Worth noting for this clone: No antigen is known for it.

The clonotype comes from a human donor with chronic lymphocytic leukemia. Source: PBMCs, taken after 12 months of ibrutinib treatment.

CDR3 nucleotides: TGTGCCAGCTCCCCCACAGGAAACAATGAGCAGTTCTTC. Translating gives CASSPTGNNEQFF. This chain links TRBV18 with TRBJ2-1; TRBD1 might be the D (5 bases). The CDR3 has 13 residues. The germline V gene has CDR1 KGHSH and CDR2 LQKENI. The V end lost 6 bases, the J end lost 5 bases, and 11 bases lay between the germline ends.